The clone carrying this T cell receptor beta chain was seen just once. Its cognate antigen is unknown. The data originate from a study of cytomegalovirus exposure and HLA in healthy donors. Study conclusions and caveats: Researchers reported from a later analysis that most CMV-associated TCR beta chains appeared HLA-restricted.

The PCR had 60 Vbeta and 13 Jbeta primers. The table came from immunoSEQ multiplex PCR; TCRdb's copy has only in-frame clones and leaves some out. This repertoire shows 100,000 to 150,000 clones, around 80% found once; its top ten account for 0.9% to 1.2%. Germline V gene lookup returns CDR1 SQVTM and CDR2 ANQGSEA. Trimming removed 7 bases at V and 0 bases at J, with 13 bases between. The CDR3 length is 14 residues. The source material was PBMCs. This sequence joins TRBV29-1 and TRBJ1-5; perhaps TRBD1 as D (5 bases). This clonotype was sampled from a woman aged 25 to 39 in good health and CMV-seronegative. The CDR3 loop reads CSAGSGYSNQPQHF. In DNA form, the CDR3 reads TGCAGCGCCGGTTCAGGGTATAGCAATCAGCCCCAGCATTTT.